The clone carrying this T cell receptor (beta chain) was seen only a few times. The antigen is not known. This sample is drawn from a study of T cell repertoires in cytomegalovirus infection. About the study: Matching HLA type, along with CMV infection, was indicated by public TCR beta signatures. Findings and limits, study-wide: Individuals carrying CMV plus the relevant HLA were identified by cumulative frequency of public TCR beta families. The ex vivo response was dominated by HLA-C-restricted CMV-specific TCR beta clonotypes.

CDR3 size: 18 residues. The V gene's germline CDR1 is GTSNPN and CDR2 SVGIG (reference sequence). The V end lost 3 bases, the J end lost 4 bases, and 22 bases lay between the germline ends. Via MiXCR, TCRdb re-called the reads, giving one row per CDR3 protein. This table holds more than 500,000 distinct CDR3 sequences, about 15% found once. The TCR sequence derives from a human donor in good health (CMV status not recorded). Some clones in this sample may be carry-over from other donors' samples. The sequencing sample was made of CD8+ T cells from PBMCs. The genes are TRBV30 and TRBJ2-6; no firm D call. Here the CDR3 reads CAWSQVRMGFSGANVLTF. Written as DNA, the CDR3 is TGTGCCTGGAGCCAGGTCAGGATGGGATTTTCGGGGGCCAACGTCCTGACTTTC.